This TCR beta chain was recorded in a study of beta chain features in type 1 diabetes. This clone was recorded a few times. Its antigen is not known. The authors reverse transcribed all of the isolated RNA, so sequencing captured expressed TCRB transcripts. Deep immunoSEQ sequencing covered naive, central memory and regulatory T cell samples. Assay: immunoSEQ multiplex PCR; the TCRdb copy retains only in-frame clones and omits some. The table shows about 150,000 clones, with 9% to 12% occurring only once. Findings and caveats of the study: Whether TCRB rearrangement is influenced by HLA type went unresolved here. In all four CD4+ subsets, TCRB CDR3 length was significantly, moderately reduced in type 1 diabetes.

The germline gives CDR1 LGHNA, CDR2 YSLEER. This CDR3 comprises 16 residues. V gave up 0 bases and J gave up 5 bases; unmatched junction bases: 7. Blood was collected once per donor into heparin, averaging roughly 0.12 L. A CD45RO/CCR7/CD25/CD127/CD95/CD27 panel sorted naive, central memory, regulatory and stem cell-like memory CD4+ cells. The chain couples TRBV4-3 to TRBJ2-7; 10 bases agree with TRBD2. Input material: central memory CD4+ T cells from blood. This receptor was identified in a man aged 25-45 years with type 1 diabetes. As DNA, the CDR3 is TGCGCCAGCAGCCAAGATCGAGCTAGCGGGAGCAACGAGCAGTACTTC. Translated, it gives CASSQDRASGSNEQYF.